Listed below are T cell receptor beta chains from one sample, sequenced in a study of patients and donors after allogeneic stem cell transplantation. TCRdb redid the calling of the RT-PCR reads with MiXCR, one entry per CDR3 protein. The table records about 960,000 distinct CDR3 sequences, about 20% of them present only once. The sample was blood, either unsorted or a sorted T cell fraction (not recorded which). Every receptor here comes from a human donor who was either an allogeneic HSCT recipient or a stem cell or donor lymphocyte infusion donor (not recorded which). It is not recorded whose cells these are; they may come from a transplant donor. Each CDR3 is given with its conserved first and last residue. The D gene is left open where the match is weak. Size is stated for part of the rows, as once, few or many counts, or as a class when the clone is expanded.

abundance,j_gene,d_gene,v_gene,CDR3nt,CDR3aa
NA,TRBJ2-2,TRBD1,TRBV7-9,TGTGCCAGCAGCTCCTTAGGGGACAGGGGCACCGGGGAGCTGTTTTTT,CASSSLGDRGTGELFF
few,TRBJ2-3,TRBD1,TRBV3-1,TGTGCCAGCAGCCCCCGGGACAGGAAGACAGATACGCAGTATTTT,CASSPRDRKTDTQYF
NA,TRBJ1-2,NA,TRBV6-1,TGTGCCAGCAGTGAAGCGGTCCCTACAGGCTACACCTTC,CASSEAVPTGYTF
NA,TRBJ2-7,TRBD2,TRBV12-3/TRBV12-4,TGTGCCAGCAGTCTAGGACTAGCGGGGGGGAACTCCTACGAGCAGTACTTC,CASSLGLAGGNSYEQYF
NA,TRBJ1-1,NA,TRBV7-2,TGTGCCAGCAGCTTCGACACCATTAACGCTGAAGCTTTCTTT,CASSFDTINAEAFF
NA,TRBJ1-1,NA,TRBV28,TGTGCCAGCAGCCCTAAGACCCCCTATGAAGCTTTCTTT,CASSPKTPYEAFF
few,TRBJ2-2,NA,TRBV9,TGTGCCAGCACCCGGGGCAGCTGGCTGACCGGGGAGCTGTTTTTT,CASTRGSWLTGELFF
few,TRBJ1-1,NA,TRBV29-1,TGCAGCGTCCCCGACAGGACAACTGAAGCTTTCTTT,CSVPDRTTEAFF
NA,TRBJ1-4,NA,TRBV6-1,TGTGCCAGCACGGGACGGATTAATGAAAAACTGTTTTTT,CASTGRINEKLFF
NA,TRBJ1-6,NA,TRBV5-1,TGCGCCAGCAGCTTCTCTAGACAGAATTCACCCCTCCACTTT,CASSFSRQNSPLHF
NA,TRBJ2-1,NA,TRBV19,TGTGCCAGTAGTATAGTGGCCTACAATGAGCAGTTCTTC,CASSIVAYNEQFF
NA,TRBJ1-2,TRBD1,TRBV4-3,TGCGCCAGCGCCCCCTCGGACAGGGCAGCTCTTAACTATGGCTACACCTTC,CASAPSDRAALNYGYTF
few,TRBJ1-4,NA,TRBV28,TGTGCCAGCGAGGGCAGAACTAATGAAAAACTGTTTTTT,CASEGRTNEKLFF
NA,TRBJ2-1,NA,TRBV7-2,TGTGCCAGCAGTGTCAACCTCCTAGGAGCCCATGAGCAGTTCTTC,CASSVNLLGAHEQFF
NA,TRBJ2-7,TRBD2,TRBV12-5,TGTGCTAGTGGTTTGGTACGCACTAGCGGGAGATACGAGCAGTACTTC,CASGLVRTSGRYEQYF
NA,TRBJ2-5,TRBD1,TRBV24-1,TGTGCCACCAGTGATATGGACAGGGCCGGGGGGACCCAGTACTTC,CATSDMDRAGGTQYF
few,TRBJ2-3,NA,TRBV11-2,TGTGCCAGCAGAATTACTGGGGCAGATACGCAGTATTTT,CASRITGADTQYF
few,TRBJ1-2,NA,TRBV20-1,TGCAGTGCTAGAGACTTAGTCGGCACAGAAAGTGATGGCTACACCTTC,CSARDLVGTESDGYTF
many,TRBJ2-2,TRBD2,TRBV29-1,TGCAGCGTTGAAGATCGGTCTAGCGGGAGCTACACCGGGGAGCTGTTTTTT,CSVEDRSSGSYTGELFF
few,TRBJ1-2,TRBD1,TRBV10-3,TGTGCCATCAGTGAAAGGACAGGGATTCTAAACTATGGCTACACCTTC,CAISERTGILNYGYTF
NA,TRBJ1-1,TRBD1,TRBV20-1,TGCAGTGCTAGATTCTGGACAGGGAACACTGAAGCTTTCTTT,CSARFWTGNTEAFF
NA,TRBJ1-1,NA,TRBV9,TGTGCCAGCAGCCCAAGCTCTGAAGCTTTCTTT,CASSPSSEAFF
NA,TRBJ1-2,NA,TRBV3-1,TGTGCCAGCAGCCAAGAGGCAACAACTATCTATGGCTACACCTTC,CASSQEATTIYGYTF
NA,TRBJ2-5,TRBD2,TRBV7-8,TGTGCCAGCAGCTTAGGAGCGGGATTAGAGACCCAGTACTTC,CASSLGAGLETQYF
few,TRBJ2-7,TRBD2,TRBV12-3/TRBV12-4,TGTGCCAGCAGTTTAGTTCGACTAGCGGGGGTTCACGAGCAGTACTTC,CASSLVRLAGVHEQYF
few,TRBJ1-1,NA,TRBV12-3/TRBV12-4,TGTGCCAGCAGTTTAGCTTATCTGCAGGTCTTTGGAAGCCCCCGAACTGAAGCTTTCTTT,CASSLAYLQVFGSPRTEAFF
few,TRBJ2-5,NA,TRBV10-3,TGTGCCGCCAGCCAAGGAAGGGGGAGTAGCGAGACCCAGTACTTC,CAASQGRGSSETQYF
few,TRBJ2-2,NA,TRBV12-3/TRBV12-4,TGTGCCAGCAGAAGGTGGAGGGAGAAGGCCGGGGAGCTGTTTTTT,CASRRWREKAGELFF
few,TRBJ2-3,TRBD1,TRBV24-1,TGTGCCACCAGTGACTACAGGGGGCCCACAGATACGCAGTATTTT,CATSDYRGPTDTQYF
NA,TRBJ2-5,NA,TRBV24-1,TGTGCCACCAGTGACACCCGACAGAAAGAGACCCAGTACTTC,CATSDTRQKETQYF
few,TRBJ1-2,TRBD1,TRBV27,TGTGCCAGCAGTTTGAGGGGGCGAAGTTCATATGGCTACACCTTC,CASSLRGRSSYGYTF
NA,TRBJ2-2,TRBD1,TRBV30,TGTGCCTGGAGTGTTCCGGACAGGGGCGGTCGTTCCGGGGAGCTGTTTTTT,CAWSVPDRGGRSGELFF
NA,TRBJ2-1,TRBD1,TRBV4-3,TGCGCCAGCAGCCAGTGGGACAGGGGGCTTGGAAATGAGCAGTTCTTC,CASSQWDRGLGNEQFF
few,TRBJ1-2,NA,TRBV27,TGTGCCAGCAGTTTATATCGGGATAACTATGGCTACACCTTC,CASSLYRDNYGYTF
few,TRBJ2-1,NA,TRBV27,TGTGCCAGCAGTTTGTCGGGACATACCTACAATGAGCAGTTCTTC,CASSLSGHTYNEQFF
NA,TRBJ1-2,NA,TRBV7-7,TGTGCCAGCAGCCCCAGGCAACGTGGTTCAAGTGGCTACACCTTC,CASSPRQRGSSGYTF
few,TRBJ1-3,TRBD1,TRBV5-1,TGCGCCAGCAGCACGGGGACAGGGAACGTGGCGAACACCATATATTTT,CASSTGTGNVANTIYF
few,TRBJ2-2,TRBD1,TRBV27,TGTGCCAGCAGTTTCGTCTTCGACAGGGTTAACACCGGGGAGCTGTTTTTT,CASSFVFDRVNTGELFF
NA,TRBJ1-2,NA,TRBV2,TGTGCCAGCAGTGAAGTCCGGGAAAACTATGGCTACACCTTC,CASSEVRENYGYTF
NA,TRBJ2-1,NA,TRBV6-1,TGTGCCAGCAGTGCGTCGGGGCAGGACTCCTACAATGAGCAGTTCTTC,CASSASGQDSYNEQFF
NA,TRBJ2-3,TRBD2,TRBV12-3/TRBV12-4,TGTGCCAGCAGACCGGGAACTGCCGGGGGGGGATCGGCAGATACGCAGTATTTT,CASRPGTAGGGSADTQYF
NA,TRBJ2-5,TRBD1,TRBV12-3/TRBV12-4,TGTGCCAGCACCCCTCGAGGGGGCCGAGAGACCCAGTACTTC,CASTPRGGRETQYF
NA,TRBJ1-1,NA,TRBV7-9,TGTGCCAGCAGCGCCTTGGAAGGAGCTTTCTTT,CASSALEGAFF